This TCR beta chain was sequenced during a study of blood T cell repertoires in COVID-19. Study context: Samples taken during acute and convalescent COVID-19 were collected in the United States, Italy and Spain. T cells, B-cell-depleted T cells, or PBMCs supplied cDNA or gDNA.

The germline gives CDR1 LGHNA, CDR2 YNFKEQ. This CDR3 comprises 17 residues. V lost 2 bases and J lost 2, with 16 bases in between. As originally analysed: Quantification of nucleated cells was approximated via reference gene primer amplification. The assay was immunoSEQ multiplex PCR, and TCRdb's table has in-frame clones only and misses some. V, J and clone size derive from that table, while D and trimming were established from the DNA sequence. In the table there are roughly 670,000 clones, 80% to 90% of which are singletons. The clonotype originates from a woman younger than 35 with acute or convalescent COVID-19. The chain links TRBV4-2 to TRBJ1-3; unclear D gene. Material for sequencing was peripheral blood. The CDR3 region has the DNA TGTGCCAGCAGCCAACATGGGCAAGTGGCCCCTGGAAACACCATATATTTT. Its protein is CASSQHGQVAPGNTIYF.